Following are 24 T cell receptor beta chains from one sample sequenced in a study of cytomegalovirus exposure and HLA in healthy donors. Generated by immunoSEQ multiplex PCR, the TCRdb table keeps only in-frame clones and is missing some. The data contain 90,000 to 100,000 clones, around 88% of them seen just once; the ten biggest clones take up roughly 3.7%. Sequenced material: PBMCs. All receptors derive from a woman aged 25 to 39 in good health and CMV-seronegative.

The chain links TRBV7-9 to TRBJ2-1, with D perhaps TRBD1 (7 bases). V lost 2 bases to trimming and J lost 9 bases, with 20 bases between them. This CDR3 has 16 amino acids. Germline-derived CDR1 and CDR2 are SEHNR and FQNEAQ (reference sequence). CDR3 in DNA: TGTGCCAGCAGCTTAAATCAGGGGGGCGCGGTCAGTGAGCAGTTCTTC. Encoded protein: CASSLNQGGAVSEQFF.

This clone was observed a single time. CDR3 loop: CASSQEPLGGTIYF. The CDR3, as DNA: TGCGCCAGCAGCCAAGAGCCCCTCGGGGGCACCATATATTTT. V gene TRBV4-1 combines with J gene TRBJ1-3; possible D gene TRBD1, 5 bases. The CDR3 extends over 14 amino acids. The V gene lost 0 bases and the J gene lost 9 bases, with 12 bases spanning the gap. From germline, CDR1 is MGHRA and CDR2 YSYEKL.

The chain is built from TRBV18 and TRBJ2-1, with 10 positions matching TRBD2. This CDR3 region has 14 residues. CDR1 is KGHSH, CDR2 LQKENI, per germline. V was pared by 3 bases and J by 9 bases, with 5 bases of the junction left unmatched. CDR3 DNA sequence: TGTGCCAGCTCACCCACTAGCGGGATCGTTGAGCAGTTCTTC. This gives the protein CASSPTSGIVEQFF. Using reference TRBV18 and TRBJ2-1 for the parts outside the CDR3, the full variable domain is NAGVMQNPRHLVRRRGQEARLRCSPMKGHSHVYWYRQLPEEGLKFMVYLQKENIIDESGMPKERFSAEFPKEGPSILRIQQVVRGDSAAYFCASSPTSGIVEQFFGPGTRLTVL.

The chain employs TRBV6-1 and TRBJ2-3; 12 bases align to TRBD2. Trimming took 4 bases from V and 0 from J; bases not matched to a gene: 5. Germline V lookup: CDR1 MNHNS, CDR2 SASEGT. The CDR3 has 17 residues. The CDR3 nucleotides read TGTGCCAGCAGTGGGTGGACTAGCGGGGATAGCACAGATACGCAGTATTTT. Encoded protein: CASSGWTSGDSTDTQYF.

V and J are TRBV19 and TRBJ2-7; possibly TRBD2 for D (6 bases). The CDR3 consists of 13 residues. Germline V gene sequence: CDR1 LNHDA, CDR2 SQIVND (reference sequence). The germline V and J ends were trimmed by 7 bases and 6 bases, with 16 bases remaining between them. CDR3 protein: CASTVGGRGEQYF. The CDR3 coding sequence is TGTGCCAGTACGGTCGGGGGACGGGGCGAGCAGTACTTC.

The V gene is TRBV5-6, the J gene TRBJ2-5, with 7 bases matching TRBD1. Germline V gene sequence: CDR1 SGHDT, CDR2 YYEEEE. The CDR3 is made up of 13 amino acids. With 3 bases clipped from V and 3 bases from J, the junction kept 2 bases outside the gene matches. In DNA, the CDR3 is TGTGCCAGCAGCTCAGACAGGGAAGAGACCCAGTACTTC. It is translated as CASSSDREETQYF.

This rearrangement joins TRBV6-5 to TRBJ1-1, with D possibly TRBD1 on 6 matching bases. This CDR3 comprises 15 residues. CDR1 and CDR2 (germline): MNHEY, SVGAGI. Between the trimmed V and J ends, which lost 4 bases and 0 bases, there was a span of 12 bases. CDR3 loop: CASSWGQHMNTEAFF. Here the CDR3 DNA reads TGTGCCAGCAGTTGGGGGCAGCACATGAACACTGAAGCTTTCTTT.

The chain couples TRBV4-1 to TRBJ2-1; TRBD2 matches 14 bases. With 4 bases clipped from V and 12 bases from J, the junction kept 17 bases outside the gene matches. Germline values: CDR1 MGHRA, CDR2 YSYEKL. This CDR3 is built from 18 residues. The CDR3 protein is CASSPRLAGGPTALGQFF. Here the CDR3 DNA reads TGCGCCAGCAGCCCCCGACTAGCGGGAGGGCCCACCGCATTAGGGCAGTTCTTC.

V gene TRBV28 combines with J gene TRBJ1-1; the D is unclear. There are 13 residues in the CDR3. V gave up 5 bases and J gave up 1 base, with 8 bases separating them. Germline loops: CDR1 MDHEN, CDR2 SYDVKM. The CDR3 coding sequence is TGTGCCAGCAGTGCCTACAGGAACACTGAAGCTTTCTTT. This sequence encodes CASSAYRNTEAFF.

The J gene is TRBJ2-1, the V gene TRBV19; possible D gene TRBD2, 5 bases. The germline V gene encodes CDR1 LNHDA and CDR2 SQIVND (reference sequence). The V end lost 6 bases, the J end lost 2 bases, and 14 bases lay between the germline ends. The CDR3 has 15 amino acids. The CDR3 sequence: CASRVEGKAYNEQFF. CDR3 in DNA: TGTGCCAGTAGGGTTGAGGGAAAAGCCTACAATGAGCAGTTCTTC.

The chain employs TRBV14 and TRBJ2-3; TRBD2 might be the D (6 bases). The CDR3 sequence is 17 residues long. Trimming stripped 3 bases from V and 6 bases from J, with 22 bases between. The germline V gene has CDR1 SGHDN and CDR2 FVKESK. The CDR3 reads CASSHLRLGVLMDTQYF. The DNA of the CDR3 is TGTGCCAGCAGCCACCTACGACTAGGAGTTTTAATGGATACGCAGTATTTT. Variable domain in full (rest from reference TRBV14 and TRBJ2-3): EAGVTQFPSHSVIEKGQTVTLRCDPISGHDNLYWYRRVMGKEIKFLLHFVKESKQDESGMPNNRFLAERTGGTYSTLKVQPAELEDSGVYFCASSHLRLGVLMDTQYFGPGTRLTVL.

The chain is built from TRBV27 and TRBJ2-2; 8 bases agree with TRBD1. This CDR3 spans 15 amino acids. J was trimmed by 1 base and V by 3 bases; bases with no gene match: 1. Looked up from germline, CDR1 is MNHEY and CDR2 is SMNVEV (reference sequence). CDR3: CASSLGTGNTGELFF. In nucleotides, the CDR3 is TGTGCCAGCAGTTTGGGGACAGGGAACACCGGGGAGCTGTTTTTT.

The V gene is TRBV28, the J gene TRBJ1-5; D call uncertain. The V end lost 2 bases, the J end lost 7 bases, and 12 bases lay between the germline ends. Germline V gives CDR1 MDHEN, CDR2 SYDVKM. There are 14 residues in the CDR3. CDR3 region: CASSLGGLGQPQHF. The CDR3 nucleotides read TGTGCCAGCAGTTTAGGAGGCTTGGGGCAGCCCCAGCATTTT.

The chain carries TRBV11-2 and TRBJ2-1; tentative D call: TRBD2 (7 bases). CDR1 and CDR2 (germline): SGHAT, FQNNGV. V was shortened by 6 bases and J by 0 bases, with 15 bases between the two germline ends. CDR3 length: 16 amino acids. CDR3 protein: CASRHQGRASYNEQFF. Here the CDR3 DNA reads TGTGCCAGCAGACACCAGGGGAGGGCCTCCTACAATGAGCAGTTCTTC.

The J gene is TRBJ2-1, the V gene TRBV10-3; the match to TRBD1 covers 8 bases. J lost 4 bases, V lost 7 bases, and 3 bases had no gene match. The CDR3 runs 13 residues. CDR1 is ENHRY, CDR2 SYGVKD, per germline. In DNA form, the CDR3 reads TGTGCCATCAAGGGACAGGATTACAATGAGCAGTTCTTC. This translates into CAIKGQDYNEQFF.

The rearrangement joins TRBV7-9 to TRBJ1-4, with D possibly being TRBD1 (6 bases). The germline V gene has CDR1 SEHNR and CDR2 FQNEAQ (reference sequence). V gave up 5 bases and J gave up 6 bases, with 19 bases separating them. The CDR3 length is 16 residues. CDR3 coding DNA: TGTGCCAGCAGCCGTTTTATGGTCAGGGGAGATGAAAAACTGTTTTTT. This sequence encodes CASSRFMVRGDEKLFF. Full variable domain (remainder filled in from reference TRBV7-9 and TRBJ1-4): DTGVSQNPRHKITKRGQNVTFRCDPISEHNRLYWYRQTLGQGPEFLTYFQNEAQLEKSRLLSDRFSAERPKGSFSTLEIQRTEQGDSAMYLCASSRFMVRGDEKLFFGSGTQLSVL.

This clone was detected only a few times. V is TRBV6-6 and J is TRBJ1-1; TRBD1 matches at 8 bases. Looked up from germline, CDR1 is MNHNY and CDR2 is SVGAGI (reference sequence). The ends lost 8 bases at V and 7 bases at J; junction bases unmatched: 9. This CDR3 contains 13 residues. CDR3 in amino acids: CASCLDRAIEAFF. CDR3 DNA sequence: TGTGCCAGCTGTCTGGACAGGGCGATTGAAGCTTTCTTT.

The rearrangement joins TRBV7-9 to TRBJ2-5; TRBD1 matches at 7 bases. The trim removed 5 bases at V and 5 bases at J, leaving 5 bases unmatched. Germline CDR1 is SEHNR and CDR2 is FQNEAQ (reference sequence). This CDR3 is built from 13 residues. CDR3 sequence: CASSADRVETQYF. CDR3 DNA: TGTGCCAGCAGCGCAGACAGGGTTGAGACCCAGTACTTC.

This chain connects TRBV7-3 to TRBJ2-1, with D uncertain. The CDR3 length is 12 residues. Trimming took off 4 bases at V and 4 bases at J, with 5 bases between the two ends. Germline V lookup: CDR1 SGHTA, CDR2 FQGTGA. As DNA, the CDR3 is TGTGCCAGCAGCTCGCAGTACAATGAGCAGTTCTTC. Its protein product is CASSSQYNEQFF.

The genes are TRBV4-2 and TRBJ2-7; TRBD1 matches 7 bases. This CDR3 spans 18 amino acids. With V trimmed by 1 base and J by 3 bases, 15 bases remained unmatched. Per the germline V gene, CDR1 is LGHNA and CDR2 is YNFKEQ. The CDR3 spells CASSQAMSPGQNIYEQYF. Here the CDR3 DNA reads TGTGCCAGCAGCCAAGCGATGAGCCCGGGACAGAATATCTACGAGCAGTACTTC.

The J gene is TRBJ2-7, the V gene TRBV11-3, with D tentatively TRBD1 (5 bases). The germline V and J ends were trimmed by 1 base and 5 bases, with 9 bases remaining between them. Germline lookup yields CDR1 SGHNT and CDR2 YENEEA. This CDR3 contains 13 residues. This chain's CDR3 is CASSLGPRDEQYF. CDR3 sequence (DNA): TGTGCCAGCAGCTTAGGTCCCAGGGACGAGCAGTACTTC.

V and J are TRBV9 and TRBJ2-3; 8 bases match TRBD2. V lost 1 base to trimming and J lost 5 bases; unmatched junction nucleotides: 3. The CDR3 extends over 14 amino acids. Germline-derived CDR1 and CDR2 are SGDLS and YYNGEE. Here the CDR3 DNA reads TGTGCCAGCAGCGTAAGGCTAGCGGGAGATACGCAGTATTTT. It translates to CASSVRLAGDTQYF.

The J gene is TRBJ1-4, the V gene TRBV5-1; 10 bases map to TRBD1. The CDR3 loop spans 14 amino acids. Germline CDR1 SGHRS, CDR2 YFSETQ. Germline trimming cut 4 bases from V and 7 bases from J; bases unmatched to any gene: 4. The CDR3 loop is CASSPDRGSEKLFF. CDR3 DNA: TGCGCCAGCAGCCCGGACAGGGGGAGTGAAAAACTGTTTTTT.

CDR3 in DNA: TGTGCCAGCAGCGCCCTGACTGATAGCTACGAGCAGTACTTC. Its translation is CASSALTDSYEQYF. The chain combines TRBV9 with TRBJ2-7, with D unresolved. The V gene lost 3 bases and the J gene lost 3 bases, with 13 bases spanning the gap. Germline V lookup: CDR1 SGDLS, CDR2 YYNGEE. This CDR3 has 14 residues.